Listed here are 10 T cell receptor beta chains from one sample, sequenced in a study of cytomegalovirus exposure and HLA in healthy donors. A multiplex PCR was run with 60 Vbeta primers and 13 Jbeta primers. Clones were read by immunoSEQ multiplex PCR, and TCRdb kept only the in-frame ones, dropping some. The repertoire holds tens of thousands of clones, with over 90% as singletons. The sample consisted of PBMCs. Receptor source: a woman aged 18 to 35 in good health and CMV-seronegative.

J is TRBJ2-3 and V is TRBV7-9; D remains ambiguous. Germline values: CDR1 SEHNR, CDR2 FQNEAQ (reference sequence). The CDR3 length is 16 residues. The V gene lost 1 base and the J gene lost 2 bases, with 13 bases spanning the gap. CDR3 sequence reads: CASSLGGRGNTDTQYF. Written as DNA, the CDR3 is TGTGCCAGCAGCTTAGGTGGCAGAGGAAACACAGATACGCAGTATTTT.

This chain links TRBV9 with TRBJ2-3; TRBD2 matches at 16 bases. With 3 bases clipped from V and 6 bases from J, the junction kept 7 bases outside the gene matches. The CDR3 spans 17 residues. Germline V CDR1 and CDR2: SGDLS, YYNGEE. The CDR3 loop reads CASSDGTSGGGEDTQYF. The CDR3 nucleotides read TGTGCCAGCAGCGACGGGACTAGCGGGGGGGGAGAGGATACGCAGTATTTT.

This rearrangement joins TRBV28 to TRBJ1-3; TRBD1 is a possible D gene (6 bases). The length of the CDR3 is 16 residues. From germline, CDR1 is MDHEN and CDR2 SYDVKM. Trimming shortened V by 6 bases and J by 0 bases, and 15 bases separated the two germline ends. The CDR3 protein is CASRAQGKSSGNTIYF. CDR3 DNA: TGTGCCAGCAGAGCTCAGGGGAAATCCTCTGGAAACACCATATATTTT.

The chain combines TRBV18 with TRBJ2-3, with 8 bases that match TRBD2. The CDR3 spans 16 residues. CDR1 is KGHSH, CDR2 LQKENI, per germline. J lost 0 bases, V lost 3 bases, and 5 bases had no gene match. The CDR3 bases are TGTGCCAGCTCACCTATAGCGGGACCTAGCACAGATACGCAGTATTTT. Its translation: CASSPIAGPSTDTQYF.

This clone was detected a few times. The V and J genes are TRBV2 and TRBJ2-2, with 10 bases fitting TRBD1. This CDR3 spans 14 amino acids. The germline V gene encodes CDR1 SNHLY and CDR2 FYNNEI. The V segment lost 6 bases and the J segment 5 bases; nucleotides outside the gene matches: 3. The CDR3 here is CASRGQGWTGELFF. In nucleotides, the CDR3 is TGTGCCAGCAGGGGACAGGGGTGGACCGGGGAGCTGTTTTTT.

The chain is built from TRBV28 and TRBJ2-2; 14 nucleotides agree with TRBD2. Germline assignment: CDR1 MDHEN and CDR2 SYDVKM. This CDR3 comprises 17 residues. V was clipped by 5 bases and J by 3 bases; unmatched bases: 5. The CDR3 DNA is TGTGCCAGCAGTCCGAGACTAGCGGGAGGGGACACCGGGGAGCTGTTTTTT. This gives the protein CASSPRLAGGDTGELFF.

In this sample, this clone turned up a few times. The rearrangement joins TRBV7-9 to TRBJ2-7; D not resolved. Per germline, CDR1 SEHNR and CDR2 FQNEAQ (reference sequence). V lost 5 bases and J lost 4, with 9 bases in between. The CDR3 sequence is 12 residues long. The CDR3 DNA sequence: TGTGCCAGCAGCCAGAACAAGTACGAGCAGTACTTC. It encodes CASSQNKYEQYF.

This clone was counted between two and nine times. The chain combines TRBV28 with TRBJ2-3; perhaps TRBD2 as D (5 bases). V lost 3 bases and J lost 2, with 12 bases in between. CDR1 is MDHEN and CDR2 is SYDVKM in the germline V gene. The CDR3 is made up of 15 amino acids. The CDR3 loop reads CASSFGDDLTDTQYF. CDR3 nucleotides: TGTGCCAGCAGTTTCGGGGATGACCTCACAGATACGCAGTATTTT.

This clone showed up just once. The V call is TRBV4-2, the J call TRBJ2-7; 8 positions agree with TRBD1. Germline CDR1 reads LGHNA; CDR2 reads YNFKEQ. The CDR3 has 15 residues. The trim removed 4 bases at V and 0 bases at J, leaving 5 bases unmatched. CDR3 region: CASSPTGASSYEQYF. CDR3 in DNA: TGTGCCAGCAGCCCGACAGGGGCCAGCTCCTACGAGCAGTACTTC.

V gene TRBV5-1 combines with J gene TRBJ2-5, with a possible D match to TRBD2 (7 bases). The V and J ends lost 0 bases and 5 bases respectively, with 17 bases between them. The CDR3 is 16 residues long. Germline V gene lookup returns CDR1 SGHRS and CDR2 YFSETQ. This CDR3 is CASSLEGGLPMETQYF. The CDR3 nucleotides are TGCGCCAGCAGCTTGGAGGGGGGGCTACCGATGGAGACCCAGTACTTC.